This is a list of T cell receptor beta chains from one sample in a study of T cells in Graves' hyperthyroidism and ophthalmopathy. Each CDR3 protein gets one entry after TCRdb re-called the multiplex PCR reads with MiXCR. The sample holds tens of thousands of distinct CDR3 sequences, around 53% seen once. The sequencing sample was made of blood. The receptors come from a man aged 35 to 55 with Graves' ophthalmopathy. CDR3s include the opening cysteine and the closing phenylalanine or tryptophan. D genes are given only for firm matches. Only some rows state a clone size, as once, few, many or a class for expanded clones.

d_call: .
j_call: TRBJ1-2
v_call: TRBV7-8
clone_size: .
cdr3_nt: TGTGCCAGCAGTGCTAGAACTAACTATGGCTACACCTTC
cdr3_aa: CASSARTNYGYTF

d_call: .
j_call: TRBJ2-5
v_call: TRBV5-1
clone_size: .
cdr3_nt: TGCGCCAGCAGCCCAGGGTTAGAGGAGACCCAGTACTTC
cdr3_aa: CASSPGLEETQYF

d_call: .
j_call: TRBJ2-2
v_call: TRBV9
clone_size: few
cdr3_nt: TGTGCCAGCAGCGTTGGTGGGGGGCTAAACACCGGGGAGCTGTTTTTT
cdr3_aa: CASSVGGGLNTGELFF

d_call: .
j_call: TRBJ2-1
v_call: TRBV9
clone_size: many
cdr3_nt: TGTGCCAGCAGCCCGTCGGGCAATGAGCAGTTCTTC
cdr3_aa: CASSPSGNEQFF

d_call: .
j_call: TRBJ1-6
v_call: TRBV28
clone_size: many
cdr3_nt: TGTGCCAGCAGCCCACCACTATCGTCACCCCTCCACTTT
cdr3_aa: CASSPPLSSPLHF

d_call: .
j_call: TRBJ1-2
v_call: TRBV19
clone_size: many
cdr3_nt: TGTGCCAGTAGTTTCGGGGGCTACACCTTC
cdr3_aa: CASSFGGYTF

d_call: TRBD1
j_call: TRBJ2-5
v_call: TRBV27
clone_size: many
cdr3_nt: TGTGCCAGCAGTCCACAGGGGGCGTCAGGATTGAAGACCCAGTACTTC
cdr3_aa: CASSPQGASGLKTQYF

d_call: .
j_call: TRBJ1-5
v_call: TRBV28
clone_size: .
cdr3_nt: TGTGCTAGCAGTAAGGGTGGCCAGCCCCAGCATTTT
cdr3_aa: CASSKGGQPQHF

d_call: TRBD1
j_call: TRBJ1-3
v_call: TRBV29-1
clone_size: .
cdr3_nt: TGCAGCGTAGGACAGGGGGCGTCTGGAAACACCATATATTTT
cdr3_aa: CSVGQGASGNTIYF

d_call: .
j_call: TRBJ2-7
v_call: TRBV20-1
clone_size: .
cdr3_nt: TGCAGTGCTACGCTAGAGACGAGTGTCTACGAGCAGTACTTC
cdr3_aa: CSATLETSVYEQYF

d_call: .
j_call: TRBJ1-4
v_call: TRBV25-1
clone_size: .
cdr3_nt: TGTGCCAGCAGTGAATATTACGGCAGGGGTGGCGAAAAACTGTTTTTT
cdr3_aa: CASSEYYGRGGEKLFF

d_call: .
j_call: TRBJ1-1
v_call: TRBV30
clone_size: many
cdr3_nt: TGTGCCTGGACCTCCGTGGCGAACACTGAAGCTTTCTTT
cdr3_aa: CAWTSVANTEAFF

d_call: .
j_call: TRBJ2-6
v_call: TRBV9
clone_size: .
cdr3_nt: TGTGCCAGCAGCGTCTATGCCTCTGGGGCCAACGTCCTGACTTTC
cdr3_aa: CASSVYASGANVLTF

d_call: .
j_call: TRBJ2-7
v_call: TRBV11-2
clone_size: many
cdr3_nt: TGTGCCAGCAGCTTAGATAGGGGTGTCTACGAGCAGTACTTC
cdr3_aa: CASSLDRGVYEQYF

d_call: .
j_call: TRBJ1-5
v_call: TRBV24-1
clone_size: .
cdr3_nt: TGTGCCACCAGCACCGGGACTCAGCCCCAGCATTTT
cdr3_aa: CATSTGTQPQHF

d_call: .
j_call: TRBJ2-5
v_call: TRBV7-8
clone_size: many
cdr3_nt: TGTGCCAGCAGCTCGATTGACCGGGGGGAGACCCAGTACTTC
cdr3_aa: CASSSIDRGETQYF

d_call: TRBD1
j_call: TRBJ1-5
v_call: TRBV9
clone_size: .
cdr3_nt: TGTGCCAGCAGCGTAAGCTCAGGGGGCACCGGGGACCAGCCCCAGCATTTT
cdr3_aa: CASSVSSGGTGDQPQHF

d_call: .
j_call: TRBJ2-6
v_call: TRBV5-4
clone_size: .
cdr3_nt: TGTGCCAGCAGCTTGCCTGGGGCCAACGTCCTGACTTTC
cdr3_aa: CASSLPGANVLTF

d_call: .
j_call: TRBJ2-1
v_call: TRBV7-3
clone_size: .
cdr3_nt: TGTGCCGGCGGCTTAAATGCCGTGGGACGAGAGCAGTTCTTC
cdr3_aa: CAGGLNAVGREQFF

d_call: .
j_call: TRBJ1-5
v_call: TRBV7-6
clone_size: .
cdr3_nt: TGTGCCAGCAGCTTAGCGTCTAGGGCAGGCGTTGGGAATCAGCCCCAGCATTTT
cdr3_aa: CASSLASRAGVGNQPQHF

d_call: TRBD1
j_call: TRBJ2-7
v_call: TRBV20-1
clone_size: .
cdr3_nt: TGCAGTGCTAGGACAGGGGGCTTATACGAGCAGTACTTC
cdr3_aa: CSARTGGLYEQYF

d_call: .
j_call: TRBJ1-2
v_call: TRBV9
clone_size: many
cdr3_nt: TGTGCCAGCAGCGTGAGTGACGTACCCGACTATGGCTACACCTTC
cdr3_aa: CASSVSDVPDYGYTF

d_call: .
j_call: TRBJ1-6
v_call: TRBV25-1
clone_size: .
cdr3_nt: TGTGCCAGCAGTGAATATACTTCAGATTCACCCCTCCACTTT
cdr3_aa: CASSEYTSDSPLHF

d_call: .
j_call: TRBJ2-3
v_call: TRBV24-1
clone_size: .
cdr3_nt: TGTGCCACCAGTGATACTAGTACCCACACAGATACGCAGTATTTT
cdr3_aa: CATSDTSTHTDTQYF

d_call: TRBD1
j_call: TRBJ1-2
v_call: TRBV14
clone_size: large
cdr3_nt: TGTGCCAGCAGCCTGACAGGGTTCTATGGCTACACCTTC
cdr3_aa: CASSLTGFYGYTF

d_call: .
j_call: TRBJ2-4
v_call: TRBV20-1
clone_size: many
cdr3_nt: TGCAGTTTTAGCGGAAACATTCAGTACTTC
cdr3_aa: CSFSGNIQYF

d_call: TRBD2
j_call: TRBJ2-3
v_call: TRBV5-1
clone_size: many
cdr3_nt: TGCGCCAGCAGCTTGGGGGTGCGGGGGGGCACAGATACGCAGTATTTT
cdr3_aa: CASSLGVRGGTDTQYF

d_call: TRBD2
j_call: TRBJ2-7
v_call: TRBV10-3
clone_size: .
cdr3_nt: TGTGCAATCACTAGCGAAGCCTCCTACGAGCAGTACTTC
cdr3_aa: CAITSEASYEQYF

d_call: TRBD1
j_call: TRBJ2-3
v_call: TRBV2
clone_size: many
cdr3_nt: TGTGCCAGCAGTCGGGACAGGGGCGGGACAGATACGCAGTATTTT
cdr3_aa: CASSRDRGGTDTQYF

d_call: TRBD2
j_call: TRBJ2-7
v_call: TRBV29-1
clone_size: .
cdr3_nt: TGCAGCGGCGGGGGTGCACCTCCGTGCTCCTACAAGCAGTACTTC
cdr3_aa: CSGGGAPPCSYKQYF

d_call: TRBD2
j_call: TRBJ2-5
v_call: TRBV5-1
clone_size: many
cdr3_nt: TGCGCCAGCAGCTTCGGGACTAGCGGGGCTGGGGGGGAGACCCAGTACTTC
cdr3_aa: CASSFGTSGAGGETQYF

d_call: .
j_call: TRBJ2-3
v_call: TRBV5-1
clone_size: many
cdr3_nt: TGCGCCAGCAGCTTAAGAATAGGGGAAATGGGTACGCAGTATTTT
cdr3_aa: CASSLRIGEMGTQYF

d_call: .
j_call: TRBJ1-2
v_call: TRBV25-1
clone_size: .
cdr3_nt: TGTGCCAGCAGTGCTAGCGGGCCCATGGACGGTAACTATGGCTACACCTTC
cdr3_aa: CASSASGPMDGNYGYTF

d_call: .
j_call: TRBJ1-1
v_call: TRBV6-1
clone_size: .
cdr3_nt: TGTGCCAGCAGTGAAGGGGTTTGGACTGAAGCTTTCTTT
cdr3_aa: CASSEGVWTEAFF

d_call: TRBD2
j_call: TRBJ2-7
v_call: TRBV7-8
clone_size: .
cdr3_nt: TGTGCCAGCAGCTCCATCGCGCTAGCGGGCGAGCAGTACTTC
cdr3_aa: CASSSIALAGEQYF

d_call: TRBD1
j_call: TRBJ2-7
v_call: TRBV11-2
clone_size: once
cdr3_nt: TGTGCCAGCTTGCGACAGGGCTACGAGCAGTACTTC
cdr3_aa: CASLRQGYEQYF

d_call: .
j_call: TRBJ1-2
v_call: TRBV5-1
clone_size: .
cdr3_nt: TGCGCCAGCAGCGTACAAGCGGGGAGGGGTGGCTACACCTTC
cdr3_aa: CASSVQAGRGGYTF

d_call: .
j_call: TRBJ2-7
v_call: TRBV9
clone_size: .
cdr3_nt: TGTGCCGGCAGTCCCGGGATGAATATTAAGTACGAGCAGTACTTC
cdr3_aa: CAGSPGMNIKYEQYF

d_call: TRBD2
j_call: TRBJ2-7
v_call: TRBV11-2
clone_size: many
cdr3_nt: TGTGCCAGCAGCCCAATAAACCGGGGGCGGGGGGACACGTACGAGCAGTACTTC
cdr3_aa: CASSPINRGRGDTYEQYF

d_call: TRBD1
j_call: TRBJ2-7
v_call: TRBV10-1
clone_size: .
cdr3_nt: TGCGCCAGCAGTGAGAGGAGGACAGGTGGTTACGAGCAGTACTTC
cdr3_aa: CASSERRTGGYEQYF

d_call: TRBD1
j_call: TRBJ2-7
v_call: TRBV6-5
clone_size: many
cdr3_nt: TGTGCCAGCAGTTCACAGGGGTCTCGTTCTGAGCAGTACTTC
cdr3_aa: CASSSQGSRSEQYF